Presented here are 15 T cell receptor beta chains from one specimen sequenced in a study of T cell responses to AZD1222 COVID-19 vaccine. Clones were sequenced by immunoSEQ multiplex PCR, and TCRdb holds only the in-frame ones, with some missing. The table has 85,000 to 100,000 clones, 70% to 90% seen once. The specimen comprised peripheral blood, sampled 28 days after the second AZD1222 dose. All receptors derive from an adult who received the AZD1222 COVID-19 vaccine.

The count of this clone is one. The genes are TRBV5-5 and TRBJ1-6, with 10 bases aligning to TRBD1. CDR1 is SGHKS and CDR2 is YYEKEE in the germline V gene (reference sequence). The CDR3 covers 17 residues. J was trimmed by 2 bases and V by 4 bases; bases with no gene match: 6. CDR3 amino acids: CASSHVDRGTYNSPLHF. In DNA, the CDR3 is TGTGCCAGCAGCCACGTGGACAGGGGGACCTATAATTCACCCCTCCACTTT.

The chain uses TRBV7-9 and TRBJ1-6, with D perhaps matching TRBD1 (6 bases). The V gene lost 3 bases and the J gene lost 9 bases, with 9 bases spanning the gap. The V gene's germline CDR1 is SEHNR and CDR2 FQNEAQ (reference sequence). This CDR3 has 13 amino acids. This chain's CDR3 is CASSLGAVSPLHF. CDR3 coding DNA: TGTGCCAGCAGCTTGGGGGCAGTTTCACCCCTCCACTTT.

This clone was seen a handful of times. The chain uses TRBV9 and TRBJ2-1, with 7 bases aligning to TRBD1. With V trimmed by 3 bases and J by 1 base, 4 bases remained unmatched. The germline gives CDR1 SGDLS, CDR2 YYNGEE. The CDR3 runs to 15 residues. The CDR3 reads CASSGDRASYNEQFF. CDR3 DNA sequence: TGTGCCAGCAGCGGCGACAGGGCATCCTACAATGAGCAGTTCTTC.

The chain combines TRBV5-1 with TRBJ2-6; D remains ambiguous. V lost 6 bases and J 0 bases, leaving 7 bases between the germline ends. This CDR3 has 14 amino acids. CDR1 is SGHRS, CDR2 YFSETQ, per germline. The CDR3 region has the DNA TGCGCCAGCACCCGGCCCTCTGGGGCCAACGTCCTGACTTTC. Translation gives CASTRPSGANVLTF.

The count of this clone is one. The V and J genes are TRBV3-1 (or the pseudogene TRBV3-2) and TRBJ2-1, with TRBD2 identical over 8 bases. In germline, CDR1 is LGHDT, CDR2 YNNKEL (reference sequence). The CDR3 totals 14 residues. The V segment lost 8 bases and the J segment 0 bases; nucleotides outside the gene matches: 3. The CDR3 nucleotides are TGTGCCAGCGGGGCGGGGGGCTCCTACAATGAGCAGTTCTTC. It yields the protein CASGAGGSYNEQFF.

This sequence joins TRBV4-1 and TRBJ2-1, with a weak D call TRBD2 (6 bases). The CDR3 spans 17 residues. Trimming left V 0 bases short and J 8 bases short, with 20 bases between. From germline, CDR1 is MGHRA and CDR2 YSYEKL. This CDR3 reads CASSQDGSGMMFDEQFF. Written as DNA, the CDR3 is TGCGCCAGCAGCCAAGACGGGAGTGGAATGATGTTCGATGAGCAGTTCTTC.

The genes are TRBV19 and TRBJ2-7; D may correspond to TRBD1 or TRBD2 (6 bases each). V was shortened by 1 base and J by 5 bases, with 12 bases between the two germline ends. The CDR3 loop spans 14 amino acids. Germline V CDR1 and CDR2: LNHDA, SQIVND (reference sequence). The chain's CDR3 is CASSIGGGQNEQYF. In nucleotides, the CDR3 is TGTGCCAGTAGTATAGGTGGGGGGCAGAACGAGCAGTACTTC.

This chain connects TRBV12-3 or TRBV12-4 to TRBJ2-2; a weak D match, TRBD1 (6 bases). The CDR3 is 13 residues long. V was trimmed by 5 bases and J by 5 bases, leaving 9 bases between them. The CDR3 nucleotides are TGTGCCAGCAGTACGCAGGGGACCGGGGAGCTGTTTTTT. Protein: CASSTQGTGELFF.

This chain joins TRBV10-3 and TRBJ1-6, with 10 bases lining up with TRBD1. This CDR3 has 13 amino acids. Germline V gives CDR1 ENHRY, CDR2 SYGVKD. The CDR3 loop is CANAGTGDSPLHF. The CDR3 coding sequence is TGTGCTAACGCCGGGACAGGGGATTCACCCCTCCACTTT.

The chain is built from TRBV19 and TRBJ1-5, with D possibly matching TRBD1 (6 bases). CDR3 length equals 18 residues. Germline CDR1 LNHDA, CDR2 SQIVND (reference sequence). Trimming took off 1 base at V and 0 bases at J, with 16 bases between the two ends. The CDR3 DNA sequence: TGTGCCAGTAGTATAGCAAAAATACAGGGTTATAGCAATCAGCCCCAGCATTTT. Its protein product is CASSIAKIQGYSNQPQHF.

The rearrangement joins TRBV24-1 to TRBJ2-3, with 7 bases matching TRBD2. The CDR3 contains 15 residues. In germline, CDR1 is KGHDR, CDR2 SFDVKD. Losses at the gene ends were 4 bases for V and 5 bases for J; bases not matched to a gene: 8. The CDR3 spells CATSDTGTTQDTQYF. CDR3 nucleotides: TGTGCCACCAGTGACACCGGGACTACTCAAGATACGCAGTATTTT.

The chain carries TRBV9 and TRBJ1-6; a possible D gene is TRBD1 (6 bases). Trimming removed 3 bases from V and 6 bases from J, with 10 bases in between. CDR3 length equals 14 residues. CDR1 is SGDLS, CDR2 YYNGEE, per germline. DNA for the CDR3: TGTGCCAGCAGCGCTACAGGGTCTAATTCACCCCTCCACTTT. It codes for CASSATGSNSPLHF.

This clone has only one observation. This chain connects TRBV2 to TRBJ1-1; the D gene is possibly TRBD1 (5 bases). With 6 bases removed from V and 0 bases from J, the gap between germline ends came to 14 bases. Per germline, CDR1 SNHLY and CDR2 FYNNEI. The CDR3 has 15 residues. The CDR3 DNA sequence: TGTGCCAGCAGCCGGACGACAGTTCTGAACACTGAAGCTTTCTTT. Translated, it gives CASSRTTVLNTEAFF.

The rearrangement uses TRBV9 and TRBJ1-3, with D maybe TRBD1 (5 bases). The V gene lost 4 bases and the J gene lost 0 bases, with 20 bases spanning the gap. Germline assignment: CDR1 SGDLS and CDR2 YYNGEE. The CDR3 extends over 18 amino acids. Here the CDR3 DNA reads TGTGCCAGCAGCTTCCAGCTCCTTGACAGCCGCTCTGGAAACACCATATATTTT. This encodes CASSFQLLDSRSGNTIYF.

The genes are TRBV5-4 and TRBJ2-3; 10 positions match TRBD2. CDR1 is SGHNT and CDR2 is YYREEE in the germline V gene (reference sequence). The V and J ends lost 4 bases and 4 bases, in that order; junction bases with no gene match: 9. This CDR3 spans 16 amino acids. The CDR3 nucleotides are TGTGCCAGCAGCAACCGAGCGGGGGGGCCATCAGATACGCAGTATTTT. Amino acid sequence: CASSNRAGGPSDTQYF. Looking up the rest from reference TRBV5-4 and TRBJ2-3 gives the full variable domain: ETGVTQSPTHLIKTRGQQVTLRCSSQSGHNTVSWYQQALGQGPQFIFQYYREEENGRGNFPPRFSGLQFPNYSSELNVNALELDDSALYLCASSNRAGGPSDTQYFGPGTRLTVL.